This TCR beta chain was captured by sequencing in a study of identical twins. Study-level points and caveats: Whereas memory repertoires showed no such difference, abundant cord blood beta clonotypes carried fewer insertions. The study reached conclusions through statistical analysis that was cross-sectional, not following the same donors.

This clonotype occurred a few times. The target antigen is unknown. MiXCR was run by TCRdb on the 5' RACE reads, yielding one entry per CDR3 protein. The repertoire includes approximately 630,000 distinct CDR3 sequences, roughly 7.1% of them detected once, and 1.6% sits in the top ten. The CDR3 is 12 amino acids. V gave up 6 bases and J gave up 6 bases, with 12 bases separating them. Germline assignment: CDR1 MNHEY and CDR2 SVGAGI. These same records also appear under a second study, on yellow fever vaccine responses in identical twins. That study adds: Twins reportedly appeared to share part of their vaccine T cell response while keeping part individual.

This clonotype was obtained from a woman aged 18-30 years in good health. The V gene is TRBV6-5, the J gene TRBJ2-7, with D perhaps being TRBD1 or TRBD2 (6 bases each). Sequenced input: PBMCs. CDR3 region: CASSHPGAEQYV. CDR3 bases: TGTGCCAGCAGCCACCCGGGGGCCGAGCAGTACGTC.